The 26 T cell receptor beta chains below come from one sample, sequenced in a study of blood T cell repertoires in COVID-19. TCRdb's table, derived via immunoSEQ multiplex PCR, lists solely in-frame clones and lacks some. The sample shows 400,000 to 500,000 clones, 80% to 90% of them seen only once. The specimen sequenced was peripheral blood. All receptors derive from a young woman with active or convalescent COVID-19.

This chain's CDR3 is CASSVVGSKAGELFF. CDR3 coding DNA: TGCGCCAGCAGTGTAGTAGGTAGCAAGGCCGGGGAGCTGTTTTTT. The chain has TRBV10-1 and TRBJ2-2; D is unclear. The length of the CDR3 is 15 residues. Germline V gives CDR1 WNHNN, CDR2 SYGVQD (reference sequence). V was trimmed by 4 bases and J by 6 bases, leaving 15 bases between them.

The CDR3 sequence: CASSSYTGIEKLFF. The CDR3 nucleotides are TGTGCCAGCAGTTCTTACACGGGGATTGAAAAACTGTTTTTT. V usage is TRBV6-5 and J usage is TRBJ1-4; D is ambiguous. CDR3 length equals 14 residues. Germline V lookup: CDR1 MNHEY, CDR2 SVGAGI. V lost 4 bases, J lost 7 bases, and 13 bases lay in between.

The chain is built from TRBV5-6 and TRBJ1-6, with 8 bases identical to TRBD1. The CDR3 spans 12 residues. V was clipped by 5 bases and J by 9 bases; unmatched bases: 1. CDR1 and CDR2 (germline): SGHDT, YYEEEE. CDR3 nucleotide sequence: TGTGCCAGCAGGACAGGGGCTTCACCCCTCCACTTT. Translation: CASRTGASPLHF.

V usage is TRBV7-2 and J usage is TRBJ2-1, with 12 positions matching TRBD1. The J segment lost 8 bases and the V segment lost 2 bases, leaving 7 bases of the junction unmatched. The CDR3 loop spans 16 amino acids. Germline CDR1 and CDR2: SGHTA and FQGNSA. The CDR3 loop reads CASSLMGTGGWYEQFF. Written as DNA, the CDR3 is TGTGCCAGCAGCTTAATGGGGACAGGGGGCTGGTATGAGCAGTTCTTC.

This chain joins TRBV10-3 and TRBJ1-2; D is undetermined. Trimming took off 4 bases at V and 7 bases at J, with 7 bases between the two ends. The CDR3 runs 11 residues. Germline CDR1 is ENHRY and CDR2 is SYGVKD. Here the CDR3 reads CAISGDFGYTF. The CDR3 nucleotides read TGTGCCATCAGTGGAGATTTTGGCTACACCTTC.

This clone occurred many times. The J gene is TRBJ1-6, the V gene TRBV11-1, with 11 bases identical to TRBD1. With V trimmed by 5 bases and J by 7 bases, 1 base remained unmatched. The germline gives CDR1 SGHAT, CDR2 FQDESV (reference sequence). This CDR3 has 14 residues. CDR3 region: CASSRTGGNSPLHF. The CDR3 nucleotides read TGTGCCAGCAGCCGGACAGGGGGCAATTCACCCCTCCACTTT.

The rearrangement uses TRBV5-1 and TRBJ2-7; 10 nucleotides agree with TRBD1. With V trimmed by 4 bases and J by 2 bases, 9 bases remained unmatched. The CDR3 runs 16 residues. CDR1 and CDR2 (germline): SGHRS, YFSETQ. CDR3 amino acids: CASSAWTGGHTYEQYF. The DNA of the CDR3 is TGCGCCAGCAGCGCCTGGACAGGGGGGCACACCTACGAGCAGTACTTC. Looking up the rest from reference TRBV5-1 and TRBJ2-7 gives the full variable domain: KAGVTQTPRYLIKTRGQQVTLSCSPISGHRSVSWYQQTPGQGLQFLFEYFSETQRNKGNFPGRFSGRQFSNSRSEMNVSTLELGDSALYLCASSAWTGGHTYEQYFGPGTRLTVT.

About this clone: The same CDR3 arises from other DNA sequences in this sample as well. V and J are TRBV2 and TRBJ1-1; 8 positions match TRBD1. CDR1 is SNHLY and CDR2 is FYNNEI in the germline V gene. The CDR3 runs to 13 residues. The V segment lost 6 bases and the J segment 2 bases; nucleotides outside the gene matches: 2. In DNA form, the CDR3 reads TGTGCCAGCAGCGGACAGGGTAACACTGAAGCTTTCTTT. This encodes CASSGQGNTEAFF. The whole variable domain, remainder taken from reference TRBV2 and TRBJ1-1, is EPEVTQTPSHQVTQMGQEVILRCVPISNHLYFYWYRQILGQKVEFLVSFYNNEISEKSEIFDDQFSVERPDGSNFTLKIRSTKLEDSAMYFCASSGQGNTEAFFGQGTRLTVV.

This sequence joins TRBV7-2 and TRBJ1-2; 9 nucleotides align to TRBD1. The CDR3 sequence is 15 residues long. Germline CDR1 SGHTA, CDR2 FQGNSA. The J segment lost 5 bases and the V segment lost 5 bases, leaving 9 bases of the junction unmatched. The CDR3 DNA sequence: TGTGCCAGCAGCGCACAGGGGGCCTTCGGGTATGGCTACACCTTC. Protein: CASSAQGAFGYGYTF.

This clone was found a few times. The rearrangement joins TRBV7-2 to TRBJ1-5; possibly TRBD1 for D (5 bases). CDR1 and CDR2 from the germline V gene are SGHTA and FQGNSA. V lost 5 bases and J 6 bases, leaving 11 bases between the germline ends. This CDR3 has 13 amino acids. The CDR3 nucleotides read TGTGCCAGCAGCCTCACCCAGGGTCAGCCCCAGCATTTT. It codes for CASSLTQGQPQHF.

This clone was observed once. In the same sample, other DNA sequences code for this CDR3. The chain links TRBV5-1 to TRBJ1-2, with D unresolved. Germline V CDR1 and CDR2: SGHRS, YFSETQ. The CDR3 runs to 13 residues. V lost 0 bases and J lost 2, with 5 bases in between. CDR3 DNA: TGCGCCAGCAGCTTGGCGGGAAACTATGGCTACACCTTC. Translation gives CASSLAGNYGYTF.

The CDR3 DNA sequence: TGCGCCAGCAGTCCCGACACGGTGTATGGCTACACCTTC. Protein product: CASSPDTVYGYTF. This chain joins TRBV5-1 and TRBJ1-2, with no clear D. V shed 5 bases and J shed 5 bases, with 13 bases lying between them. Germline V lookup: CDR1 SGHRS, CDR2 YFSETQ. This CDR3 region has 13 residues.

The chain recombines TRBV21-1 with TRBJ2-4; the D call in the table, TRBD1, was not verified against the DNA. TRBV21-1 is noted as a pseudogene. CDR3 size: 13 residues. CDR3 residues: CAGTGACKNIQYF. DNA of the CDR3: TGTGCCGGGACAGGGGCCTGCAAAAACATTCAGTACTTC.

This clone turned up a few times. Other nucleotide sequences from this sample produce the same CDR3. The gene calls are TRBV4-1 and TRBJ1-4; D not certain. The CDR3 totals 14 residues. Trimming stripped 3 bases from V and 0 bases from J, with 5 bases between. Germline V gene sequence: CDR1 MGHRA, CDR2 YSYEKL. The CDR3 reads CASSQGATNEKLFF. CDR3 in DNA: TGCGCCAGCAGCCAGGGAGCAACTAATGAAAAACTGTTTTTT.

The sample holds one count of this clone. The rearrangement links TRBV18 to TRBJ1-6; D might be TRBD1 (5 bases). Deletions cut 3 bases from V and 10 bases from J, with 16 bases between. The CDR3 covers 15 residues. CDR1 is KGHSH, CDR2 LQKENI, per germline. DNA for the CDR3: TGTGCCAGCTCACCTACAGGCGGGGAGGAATCACCCCTCCACTTT. Translation: CASSPTGGEESPLHF. Drawing the rest from reference TRBV18 and TRBJ1-6, the complete variable domain is NAGVMQNPRHLVRRRGQEARLRCSPMKGHSHVYWYRQLPEEGLKFMVYLQKENIIDESGMPKERFSAEFPKEGPSILRIQQVVRGDSAAYFCASSPTGGEESPLHFGNGTRLTVT.

The V and J genes are TRBV6-6 and TRBJ1-6; 9 positions agree with TRBD1. The CDR3 sequence is 16 residues long. With V trimmed by 2 bases and J by 10 bases, 9 bases remained unmatched. Germline CDR1 MNHNY, CDR2 SVGAGI (reference sequence). CDR3 bases: TGTGCCAGCAGTTACACCCCGGGACAGGGACAGTCACCCCTCCACTTT. It is translated as CASSYTPGQGQSPLHF.

This clone has a handful of counts. The chain carries TRBV19 and TRBJ2-1; 8 bases are a match to TRBD1. V lost 5 bases and J lost 5; bases outside the gene matches: 8. Germline V gene data show CDR1 as LNHDA and CDR2 as SQIVND (reference sequence). This CDR3 has 15 amino acids. CDR3 residues: CASSAPGTGNNEQFF. CDR3 DNA sequence: TGTGCCAGTAGTGCCCCCGGGACAGGAAACAATGAGCAGTTCTTC.

The V gene is TRBV7-9, the J gene TRBJ2-2, with TRBD1 matching over 7 bases. The CDR3 is made up of 14 amino acids. CDR1 is SEHNR and CDR2 is FQNEAQ in the germline V gene (reference sequence). V was pared by 5 bases and J by 7 bases, with 7 bases of the junction left unmatched. CDR3 sequence reads: CASSRQGVSGELFF. Here the CDR3 DNA reads TGTGCCAGCAGCAGACAGGGAGTTAGCGGGGAGCTGTTTTTT.

This chain joins TRBV3-1 (or the pseudogene TRBV3-2) and TRBJ2-2, with 7 nucleotides matching TRBD2. With 1 base clipped from V and 3 bases from J, the junction kept 11 bases outside the gene matches. The length of the CDR3 is 18 residues. The germline gives CDR1 LGHDT, CDR2 YNNKEL (reference sequence). The CDR3 protein is CASSQGSRGVKDTGELFF. The CDR3 DNA follows: TGTGCCAGCAGCCAAGGGAGCCGGGGGGTTAAGGACACCGGGGAGCTGTTTTTT.

The sample holds a few counts of this clone. J is TRBJ2-7 and V is TRBV30, with TRBD2 identical over 11 bases. CDR1 is GTSNPN and CDR2 is SVGIG in the germline V gene (reference sequence). This CDR3 contains 14 residues. The ends lost 0 bases at V and 6 bases at J; junction bases unmatched: 4. CDR3 region: CAWSVQLAGAEQYF. For the CDR3, the DNA is TGTGCCTGGAGTGTACAACTAGCGGGAGCCGAGCAGTACTTC. Looking up the rest from reference TRBV30 and TRBJ2-7 gives the full variable domain: SQTIHQWPATLVQPVGSPLSLECTVEGTSNPNLYWYRQAAGRGLQLLFYSVGIGQISSEVPQNLSASRPQDRQFILSSKKLLLSDSGFYLCAWSVQLAGAEQYFGPGTRLTVT.

This sequence joins TRBV27 and TRBJ2-1, with 13 nucleotides matching TRBD2. V dropped 5 bases and J dropped 4; count of bases not matched to a gene: 8. CDR1 is MNHEY, CDR2 SMNVEV, per germline (reference sequence). The CDR3 contains 17 residues. This CDR3 reads CASSSGLAGASYNEQFF. The CDR3 DNA is TGTGCCAGCAGTAGCGGACTAGCGGGAGCGTCGTACAATGAGCAGTTCTTC.

V is TRBV4-2 and J is TRBJ1-2; D not resolved. The CDR3 is 13 residues long. The germline gives CDR1 LGHNA, CDR2 YNFKEQ. V lost 1 base, J lost 3 bases, and 6 bases lay in between. Written as DNA, the CDR3 is TGTGCCAGCAGCCAAGTAACAGACTATGGCTACACCTTC. Protein: CASSQVTDYGYTF.

V is TRBV5-1 and J is TRBJ2-7; TRBD1 agrees at 11 bases. V trimming: 1 base; J trimming: 5 bases; junction bases outside the gene matches: 5. This CDR3 region has 15 residues. Germline CDR1 SGHRS, CDR2 YFSETQ. The CDR3 region is CASSLIGQGANEQYF. The CDR3 nucleotides are TGCGCCAGCAGCTTGATCGGACAGGGGGCGAACGAGCAGTACTTC.

The CDR3 coding sequence is TGTGCCAGCACCAGGGGAGCATCCGGAGCAGAAAACTATGGCTACACCTTC. Protein product: CASTRGASGAENYGYTF. The rearrangement joins TRBV5-5 to TRBJ1-2, with D possibly matching TRBD1 (6 bases). V shed 6 bases and J shed 2 bases, with 23 bases lying between them. The CDR3 sequence is 17 residues long. CDR1 is SGHKS and CDR2 is YYEKEE in the germline V gene (reference sequence).

The chain recombines TRBV5-1 with TRBJ1-4; TRBD1 agrees at 7 bases. The CDR3 sequence is 16 residues long. Per germline, CDR1 SGHRS and CDR2 YFSETQ. Trimming took 4 bases from V and 4 from J; bases not matched to a gene: 10. CDR3 loop: CASSLTGTAVNEKLFF. The CDR3 DNA follows: TGCGCCAGCAGCCTAACCGGGACAGCAGTTAATGAAAAACTGTTTTTT.

The J gene is TRBJ1-3, the V gene TRBV27; D might be TRBD1 (6 bases). The CDR3 contains 15 residues. CDR1 and CDR2 from the germline V gene are MNHEY and SMNVEV (reference sequence). Deletions cut 6 bases from V and 0 bases from J, with 12 bases between. CDR3 sequence (DNA): TGTGCCAGCAGGAGCGGACAGAACTCTGGAAACACCATATATTTT. This encodes CASRSGQNSGNTIYF.